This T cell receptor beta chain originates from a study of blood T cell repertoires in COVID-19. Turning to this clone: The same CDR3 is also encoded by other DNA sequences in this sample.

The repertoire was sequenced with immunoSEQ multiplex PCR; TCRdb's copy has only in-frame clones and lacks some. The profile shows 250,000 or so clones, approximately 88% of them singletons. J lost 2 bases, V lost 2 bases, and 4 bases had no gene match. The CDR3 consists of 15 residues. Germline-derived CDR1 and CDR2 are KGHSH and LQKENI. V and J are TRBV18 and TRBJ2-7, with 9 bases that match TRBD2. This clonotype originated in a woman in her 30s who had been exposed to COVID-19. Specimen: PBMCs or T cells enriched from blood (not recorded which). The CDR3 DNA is TGTGCCAGCTCACCAAAGGCGGGAGGGACCTACGAGCAGTACTTC. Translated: CASSPKAGGTYEQYF.